This paragraph covers one T cell receptor beta chain sequence. No cognate antigen has been identified for it. Per-nucleotide qualities are absent, and no much larger clonotype sits a single base away. Including cysteine and phenylalanine, the CDR3 has 17 amino acids. Only the CDR3 part of the read is kept: 51 bases, read in frame from the first base. Trimming takes 0 bases off V and 4 bases off J; junction bases not matched to a gene: 7. CDR1 and CDR2, looked up from the germline V gene, are SGHAT and FQNNGV. This sample is drawn from a study of T cell responses to AZD1222 COVID-19 vaccine listed by TCRdb under 2021. General notes on the study: TCR sequencing was performed for about 250 trial participants, of whom about 200 were given two doses of AZD1222 and approximately 25 were given two doses of MenACWY control vaccine. Trial participants were enrolled by age into subgroups of 18-55, 56-69 and 70-plus years, and around 150, 29 and 61 TCR-sequenced participants, respectively, were included in these subgroups. Study-wide findings and limitations: Because no day 14 peak-response samples were available, repertoires were characterized only after the peak T cell response. Participants were mostly white British and included more females than males, and it was suggested by the authors that clonal diversity may have been underestimated. Spike-specific TCR breadth and depth rose significantly after two AZD1222 doses compared with day 0 and with MenACWY recipients. Epitopes outside the regions mutated in the B.1.351 and B.1.1.7 variants were reportedly recognized by nearly half of the unique spike-specific TCRs. The 56-69-year group was small, and its depth increase did not reach significance, likely because of low power. Conclusions about previously exposed vaccinees are limited because only five to seven AZD1222 recipients were SARS-CoV-2 seropositive at baseline. Vaccine-associated CD4 TCRs spanned the whole spike protein, with dominant responses in regions 160-218 and 743-854.

The CDR3 regions of human TCRbeta chains were analyzed by immunosequencing. Concerning the study's data processing: TCRs in the repertoires were matched against a reference library of SARS-CoV-2-specific TCRs that had been generated with the MIRA antigen-specificity platform. Breadth meant the fraction of unique TCRs that were SARS-CoV-2-associated, whereas depth meant the fraction of total T cells that were SARS-CoV-2-associated. Using the MIRA data, every spike-specific TCR was mapped to the spike region that the TCR reacted to and assigned to either a CD4 or a CD8 class. Log10-transformed breadth and depth values were compared by one-way ANOVA with Sidak's multiple comparisons tests. TCRdb obtained this table from immuneACCESS and retained in-frame rearrangements with V and J assigned. These tables miss some clones; where compared with another copy, unresolved V genes account for less than half of the shortfall, and the remainder is unexplained. The V and J calls and clone size were taken over from that table, and D and trimming were inferred from the DNA. The sample table contains approximately 130,000 clones; only one count was recorded for roughly 90% of them. The top ten constitute 4% to 5% of the sample.

In light of the paper, this sample's time point label describes: about 28 days (+/-7) after the second vaccine dose. This specimen's treatment or condition label, per the study, means: meningococcal conjugate vaccine given as trial control. Samples from vaccinated people were obtained from the UK trials COV001 and COV002, which included a single-blind randomized controlled phase 2/3 trial of AZD1222 (ChAdOx1 nCoV-19) in healthy adults. For TCRbeta chain sequencing, PBMC samples from trial participants were taken at day 0 and at day 28 after the second dose. The material was peripheral blood, obtained 28 days after the second dose of the MenACWY control vaccine. The V gene is TRBV11-2 and the J gene is TRBJ2-5; the central 11 bases match TRBD2. This TCR was sampled from an adult who received the MenACWY meningococcal vaccine as a control. The CDR3 region has the sequence CASSLDVLAGATETQYF. The bases read TGTGCCAGCAGCTTAGACGTACTAGCGGGAGCAACAGAGACCCAGTACTTC.